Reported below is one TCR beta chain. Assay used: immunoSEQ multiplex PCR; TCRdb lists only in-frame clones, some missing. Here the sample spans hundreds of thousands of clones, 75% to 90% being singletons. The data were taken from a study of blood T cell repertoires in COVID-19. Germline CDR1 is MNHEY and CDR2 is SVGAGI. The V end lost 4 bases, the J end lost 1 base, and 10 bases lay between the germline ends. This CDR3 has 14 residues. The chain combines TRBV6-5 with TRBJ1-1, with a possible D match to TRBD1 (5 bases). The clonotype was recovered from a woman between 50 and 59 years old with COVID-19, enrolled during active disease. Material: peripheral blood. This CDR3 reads CASSFGGGNTEAFF. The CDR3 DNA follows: TGTGCCAGCAGTTTCGGGGGAGGGAACACTGAAGCTTTCTTT.